This T cell receptor beta chain is from a study of shared clonotypes between healthy human individuals. Sorted subsets were amplified in replicate PCRs using around 0.2 ug DNA, some 31,000 T cell genomes. Repertoires were generated with immunoSEQ multiplex PCR, while TCRdb's copy carries only in-frame clones and drops some. The sample holds about 2.3 million clones, over 85% seen once. V was clipped by 5 bases and J by 3 bases, with 10 bases between them. The CDR3 extends over 13 amino acids. Germline V gives CDR1 SEHNR, CDR2 FQNEAQ (reference sequence). Specimen: naive CD4+ T cells from PBMCs. The sample's subset: CD45RA+ positively selected. This sequence was found in a man younger than 35 in good health. Some clones in this sample may be carry-over from other donors' samples. V gene TRBV7-9 combines with J gene TRBJ1-1; TRBD1 is a possible D gene (5 bases). CDR3 in amino acids: CASSPRGDTEAFF. The DNA of the CDR3 is TGTGCCAGCAGCCCCCGGGGGGACACTGAAGCTTTCTTT.